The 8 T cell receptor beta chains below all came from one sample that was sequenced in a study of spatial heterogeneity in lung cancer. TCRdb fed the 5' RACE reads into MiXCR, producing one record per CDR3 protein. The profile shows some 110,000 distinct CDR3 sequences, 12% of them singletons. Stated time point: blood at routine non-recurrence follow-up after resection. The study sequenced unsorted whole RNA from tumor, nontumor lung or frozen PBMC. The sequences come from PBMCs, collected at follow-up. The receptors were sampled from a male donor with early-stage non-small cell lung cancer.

CDR3 nucleotide sequence: TGCGCCAGCAGCTTGGGGACTAGCGGGTACACAGATACGCAGTATTTT. It yields the protein CASSLGTSGYTDTQYF. V and J are TRBV5-1 and TRBJ2-3; TRBD2 matches 11 bases. The CDR3 loop spans 16 amino acids. The J segment lost 2 bases and the V segment lost 0 bases, leaving 2 bases of the junction unmatched. The germline V gene has CDR1 SGHRS and CDR2 YFSETQ. The full variable domain, completed using reference TRBV5-1 and TRBJ2-3, is KAGVTQTPRYLIKTRGQQVTLSCSPISGHRSVSWYQQTPGQGLQFLFEYFSETQRNKGNFPGRFSGRQFSNSRSEMNVSTLELGDSALYLCASSLGTSGYTDTQYFGPGTRLTVL.

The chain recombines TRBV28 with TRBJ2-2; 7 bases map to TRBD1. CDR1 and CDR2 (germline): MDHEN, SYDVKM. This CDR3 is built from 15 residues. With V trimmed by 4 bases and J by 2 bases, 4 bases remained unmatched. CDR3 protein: CASSSGQLNTGELFF. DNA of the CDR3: TGTGCCAGCAGTTCGGGACAGCTAAACACCGGGGAGCTGTTTTTT.

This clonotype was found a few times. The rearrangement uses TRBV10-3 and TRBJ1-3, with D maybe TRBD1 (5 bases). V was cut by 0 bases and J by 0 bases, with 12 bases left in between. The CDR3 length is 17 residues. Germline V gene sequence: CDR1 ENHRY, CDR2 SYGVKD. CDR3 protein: CAISESQGARSGNTIYF. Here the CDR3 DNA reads TGTGCCATCAGTGAGTCGCAGGGCGCACGCTCTGGAAACACCATATATTTT.

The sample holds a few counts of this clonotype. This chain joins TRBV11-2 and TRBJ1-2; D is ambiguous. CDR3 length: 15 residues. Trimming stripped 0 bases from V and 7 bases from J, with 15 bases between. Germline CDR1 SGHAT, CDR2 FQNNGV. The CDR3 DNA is TGTGCCAGCAGCTTAGATCCTGGGATAAGCAGTGGCTACACCTTC. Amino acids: CASSLDPGISSGYTF.

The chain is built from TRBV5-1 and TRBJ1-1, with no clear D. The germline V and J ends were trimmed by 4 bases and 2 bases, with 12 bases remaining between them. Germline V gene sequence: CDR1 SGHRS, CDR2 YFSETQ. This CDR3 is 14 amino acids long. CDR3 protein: CASSQSQTNTEAFF. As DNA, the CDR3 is TGCGCCAGCAGCCAATCACAGACCAACACTGAAGCTTTCTTT.

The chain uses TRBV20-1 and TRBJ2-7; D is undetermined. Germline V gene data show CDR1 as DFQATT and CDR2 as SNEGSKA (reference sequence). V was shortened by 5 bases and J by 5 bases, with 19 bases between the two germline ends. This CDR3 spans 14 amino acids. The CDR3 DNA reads TGCAGTGCTCCAAATCGGGCAGCCGCAAACGAGCAGTACTTC. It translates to CSAPNRAAANEQYF.

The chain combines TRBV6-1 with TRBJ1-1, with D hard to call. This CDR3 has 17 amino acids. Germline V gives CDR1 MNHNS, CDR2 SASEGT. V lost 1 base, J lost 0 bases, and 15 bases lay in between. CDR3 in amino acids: CASSEGLVRPLNTEAFF. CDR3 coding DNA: TGTGCCAGCAGTGAAGGATTAGTTCGGCCTTTGAACACTGAAGCTTTCTTT.

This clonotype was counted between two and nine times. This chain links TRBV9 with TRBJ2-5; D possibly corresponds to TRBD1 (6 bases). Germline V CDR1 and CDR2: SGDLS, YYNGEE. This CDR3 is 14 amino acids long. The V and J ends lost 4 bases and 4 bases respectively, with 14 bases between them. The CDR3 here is CASSRTGQRETQYF. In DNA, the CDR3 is TGTGCCAGCAGCCGTACGGGACAAAGAGAGACCCAGTACTTC.